The rows below give T cell receptor beta chains drawn from one sample of a study of blood T cell repertoires in COVID-19. Sequencing used immunoSEQ multiplex PCR; TCRdb keeps in-frame clones, though not all of them. This sample has about 110,000 clones, with over 75% found just once. Sequencing used peripheral blood. Receptors were obtained from an elderly woman with active or convalescent COVID-19. The conserved cysteine and the conserved F or W are not part of the CDR3 here. Each record gives: CDR3 protein, J gene, clone size, D gene, V gene. A D gene is named only where the DNA matches it firmly. Size is stated for part of the rows, as once, few or many counts, or as a class when the clone is expanded.

CDR3 protein: ASREGGLGNQPQH
J gene: TRBJ1-5
clone size: -
D gene: -
V gene: TRBV28

CDR3 protein: ASSHTAGGPYNEQF
J gene: TRBJ2-1
clone size: -
D gene: TRBD2
V gene: TRBV3-1/TRBV3-2

CDR3 protein: ASSFRQAANYGYT
J gene: TRBJ1-2
clone size: -
D gene: -
V gene: TRBV5-1

CDR3 protein: ASSYSGRANTQY
J gene: TRBJ2-3
clone size: -
D gene: TRBD2
V gene: TRBV5-5

CDR3 protein: ASSPLEETQY
J gene: TRBJ2-5
clone size: -
D gene: -
V gene: TRBV18

CDR3 protein: ASSYEWGLGNSPLH
J gene: TRBJ1-6
clone size: -
D gene: -
V gene: TRBV6-5

CDR3 protein: SVGENYGYT
J gene: TRBJ1-2
clone size: -
D gene: -
V gene: TRBV29-1

CDR3 protein: ASSSSGRAYSGNTIY
J gene: TRBJ1-3
clone size: few
D gene: -
V gene: TRBV18

CDR3 protein: ASSVGQVETQY
J gene: TRBJ2-5
clone size: once
D gene: -
V gene: TRBV9

CDR3 protein: ASSYDRNTGELF
J gene: TRBJ2-2
clone size: -
D gene: -
V gene: TRBV7-2

CDR3 protein: ASSLLSYEQY
J gene: TRBJ2-7
clone size: few
D gene: -
V gene: TRBV12-3/TRBV12-4

CDR3 protein: ASSYGRGRDQPQH
J gene: TRBJ1-5
clone size: -
D gene: TRBD1
V gene: TRBV6-5

CDR3 protein: ASNEQGTDTQY
J gene: TRBJ2-3
clone size: -
D gene: -
V gene: TRBV19

CDR3 protein: ASSFQGNYGYT
J gene: TRBJ1-2
clone size: -
D gene: -
V gene: TRBV5-1

CDR3 protein: ASTHTGTQY
J gene: TRBJ2-5
clone size: -
D gene: -
V gene: TRBV3-1/TRBV3-2

CDR3 protein: ASGRQGYQPQH
J gene: TRBJ1-5
clone size: -
D gene: TRBD1
V gene: TRBV27

CDR3 protein: ASSQEAGRAYGYT
J gene: TRBJ1-2
clone size: -
D gene: -
V gene: TRBV4-2

CDR3 protein: ASSYSWERVYEQY
J gene: TRBJ2-7
clone size: -
D gene: -
V gene: TRBV6-5

CDR3 protein: ASSHTGGSETQY
J gene: TRBJ2-5
clone size: -
D gene: TRBD1
V gene: TRBV7-9

CDR3 protein: AWSLQETQY
J gene: TRBJ2-5
clone size: -
D gene: -
V gene: TRBV30

CDR3 protein: ARQGPNTEAF
J gene: TRBJ1-1
clone size: -
D gene: -
V gene: TRBV2

CDR3 protein: ASSIAQGKAF
J gene: TRBJ1-1
clone size: -
D gene: -
V gene: TRBV19

CDR3 protein: ASSMYGVSGRTDTQY
J gene: TRBJ2-3
clone size: -
D gene: TRBD2
V gene: TRBV19

CDR3 protein: SVGLTSGSDNEQF
J gene: TRBJ2-1
clone size: few
D gene: TRBD2
V gene: TRBV29-1

CDR3 protein: ASSSWLKSYT
J gene: TRBJ1-2
clone size: -
D gene: -
V gene: TRBV5-4

CDR3 protein: ASSQTGSLHNEQF
J gene: TRBJ2-1
clone size: -
D gene: TRBD1
V gene: TRBV4-1

CDR3 protein: ASSKEQGWGYGYT
J gene: TRBJ1-2
clone size: -
D gene: -
V gene: TRBV27

CDR3 protein: ASSSAGTGESYGYT
J gene: TRBJ1-2
clone size: -
D gene: -
V gene: TRBV5-6

CDR3 protein: ASSDQTSGYYEQY
J gene: TRBJ2-7
clone size: once
D gene: TRBD2
V gene: TRBV7-2

CDR3 protein: AISEGLAGAYEQF
J gene: TRBJ2-1
clone size: -
D gene: TRBD2
V gene: TRBV10-3

CDR3 protein: ASSLGGVNEQF
J gene: TRBJ2-1
clone size: -
D gene: -
V gene: TRBV7-9

CDR3 protein: ASSSLWTGGNQPQH
J gene: TRBJ1-5
clone size: once
D gene: TRBD1
V gene: TRBV19

CDR3 protein: ASSLGLAGLGKETQY
J gene: TRBJ2-5
clone size: -
D gene: TRBD2
V gene: TRBV18

CDR3 protein: ASSWIGGTGNTIY
J gene: TRBJ1-3
clone size: -
D gene: -
V gene: TRBV6-5

CDR3 protein: SASGDQETQY
J gene: TRBJ2-5
clone size: -
D gene: -
V gene: TRBV20-1

CDR3 protein: ASSLARSGNSEQF
J gene: TRBJ2-1
clone size: -
D gene: TRBD2
V gene: TRBV7-6

CDR3 protein: ASQETGSGSREQY
J gene: TRBJ2-7
clone size: -
D gene: -
V gene: TRBV28

CDR3 protein: ATDNNLAGDIGGTDTQY
J gene: TRBJ2-3
clone size: -
D gene: TRBD2
V gene: TRBV19

CDR3 protein: ATSENSNQPQH
J gene: TRBJ1-5
clone size: -
D gene: -
V gene: TRBV2

CDR3 protein: ASSLIQATNEKLF
J gene: TRBJ1-4
clone size: -
D gene: -
V gene: TRBV5-1

CDR3 protein: ASSYDDRAEAF
J gene: TRBJ1-1
clone size: -
D gene: TRBD1
V gene: TRBV6-5

CDR3 protein: ASSTRDRGWTDTQY
J gene: TRBJ2-3
clone size: -
D gene: TRBD1
V gene: TRBV19

CDR3 protein: ASSLIQTGELF
J gene: TRBJ2-2
clone size: -
D gene: -
V gene: TRBV7-9

CDR3 protein: ASSGRTNTGELF
J gene: TRBJ2-2
clone size: -
D gene: -
V gene: TRBV9

CDR3 protein: ASSLRAGNYGYT
J gene: TRBJ1-2
clone size: -
D gene: -
V gene: TRBV7-9

CDR3 protein: ASSQGNTEAF
J gene: TRBJ1-1
clone size: -
D gene: -
V gene: TRBV27

CDR3 protein: ASSFGQNSEQY
J gene: TRBJ2-7
clone size: -
D gene: -
V gene: TRBV11-2

CDR3 protein: ASSLRERAYTGELF
J gene: TRBJ2-2
clone size: once
D gene: -
V gene: TRBV5-6

CDR3 protein: ASSQAAKNIQY
J gene: TRBJ2-4
clone size: -
D gene: -
V gene: TRBV7-9

CDR3 protein: ASSLGTSGGNYNEQF
J gene: TRBJ2-1
clone size: -
D gene: TRBD2
V gene: TRBV7-9

CDR3 protein: ASSLREGVDEQY
J gene: TRBJ2-7
clone size: once
D gene: -
V gene: TRBV13

CDR3 protein: ASSPSGWGYT
J gene: TRBJ1-2
clone size: -
D gene: -
V gene: TRBV18

CDR3 protein: ASSLYKTGGQNIQY
J gene: TRBJ2-4
clone size: -
D gene: TRBD1
V gene: TRBV7-3